This T cell receptor beta chain derives from a study of cytomegalovirus exposure and HLA in healthy donors. General study results and limits: Listed as cytomegalovirus-associated were 150 or so TCR beta chains. After further analysis at a later stage, roughly 15,000 TCR beta sequences were associated with HLA alleles at 0.05 false discovery rate. Links to common viral pathogens appeared, in a later analysis, for several of the most significant clusters.

A multiplex PCR was run with 60 Vbeta primers and 13 Jbeta primers. Only in-frame clones appear in the TCRdb table, and some are missing; sequencing was by immunoSEQ multiplex PCR. The sample has fewer than 90,000 clones, roughly four fifths seen once. A remark on this clone: Its target is unknown.

The source of this sequence is a man younger than 45 in good health and CMV-seronegative. Sequenced sample: PBMCs.

The CDR3 bases are TGTGCCAGTAGTCCCTCTGGAGGCAGGAGAGGCAAAAACATTCAGTACTTC. This sequence encodes CASSPSGGRRGKNIQYF. The chain combines TRBV19 with TRBJ2-4, with D possibly being TRBD2 (5 bases). CDR1 and CDR2 (germline): LNHDA, SQIVND (reference sequence). Trimming pared 5 bases from V and 3 bases from J, leaving 20 bases between. The CDR3 extends over 17 amino acids.